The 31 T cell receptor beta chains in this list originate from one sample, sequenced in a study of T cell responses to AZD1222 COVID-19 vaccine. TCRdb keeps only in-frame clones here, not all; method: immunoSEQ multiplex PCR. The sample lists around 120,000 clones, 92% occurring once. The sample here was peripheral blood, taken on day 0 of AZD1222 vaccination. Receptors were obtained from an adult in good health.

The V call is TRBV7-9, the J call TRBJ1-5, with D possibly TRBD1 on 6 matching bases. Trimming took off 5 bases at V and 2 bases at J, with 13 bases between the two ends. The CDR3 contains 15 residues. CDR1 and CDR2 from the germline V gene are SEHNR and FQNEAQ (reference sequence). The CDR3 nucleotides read TGTGCCAGCAGCCCCCAGGGGATGGGCAATCAGCCCCAGCATTTT. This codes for CASSPQGMGNQPQHF.

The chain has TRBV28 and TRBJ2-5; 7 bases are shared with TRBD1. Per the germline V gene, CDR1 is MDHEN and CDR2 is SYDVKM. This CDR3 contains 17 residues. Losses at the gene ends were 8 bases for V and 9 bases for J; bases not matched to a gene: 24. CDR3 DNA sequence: TGTGCCAGCCGCCCCATGCTGAGGGACAGCTTAATGTGGGCCCAGTACTTC. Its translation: CASRPMLRDSLMWAQYF.

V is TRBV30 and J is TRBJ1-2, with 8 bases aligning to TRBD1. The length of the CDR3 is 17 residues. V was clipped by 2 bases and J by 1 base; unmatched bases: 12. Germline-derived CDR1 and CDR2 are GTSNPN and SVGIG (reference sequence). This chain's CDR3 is CAWSWLQTGVVNYGYTF. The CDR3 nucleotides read TGTGCCTGGAGTTGGCTCCAGACAGGGGTTGTTAACTATGGCTACACCTTC.

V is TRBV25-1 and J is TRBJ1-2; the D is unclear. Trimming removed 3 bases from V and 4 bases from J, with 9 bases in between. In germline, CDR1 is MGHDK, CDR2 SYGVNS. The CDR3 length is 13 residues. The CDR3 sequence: CASSEDFGYGYTF. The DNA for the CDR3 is TGTGCCAGCAGTGAGGACTTTGGCTATGGCTACACCTTC.

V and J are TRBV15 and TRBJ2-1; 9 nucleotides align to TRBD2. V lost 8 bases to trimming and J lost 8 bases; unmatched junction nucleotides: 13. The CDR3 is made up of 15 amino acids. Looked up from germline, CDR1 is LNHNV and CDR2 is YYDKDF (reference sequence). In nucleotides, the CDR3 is TGTGCCACCCAGGACAGGCTAGCGGGAATCGATGAGCAGTTCTTC. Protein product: CATQDRLAGIDEQFF.

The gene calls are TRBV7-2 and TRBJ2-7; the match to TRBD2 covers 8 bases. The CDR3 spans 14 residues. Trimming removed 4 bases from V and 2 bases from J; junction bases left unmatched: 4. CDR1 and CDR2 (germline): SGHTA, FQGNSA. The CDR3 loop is CASSYGLAAYEQYF. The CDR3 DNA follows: TGTGCCAGCAGCTACGGACTAGCAGCCTACGAGCAGTACTTC. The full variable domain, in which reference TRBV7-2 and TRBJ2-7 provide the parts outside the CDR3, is GAGVSQSPSNKVTEKGKDVELRCDPISGHTALYWYRQSLGQGLEFLIYFQGNSAPDKSGLPSDRFSAERTGGSVSTLTIQRTQQEDSAVYLCASSYGLAAYEQYFGPGTRLTVT.

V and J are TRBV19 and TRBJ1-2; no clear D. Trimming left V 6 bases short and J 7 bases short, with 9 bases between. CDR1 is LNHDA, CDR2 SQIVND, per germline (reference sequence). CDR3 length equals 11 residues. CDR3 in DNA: TGTGCCAGTAGATACAGTGCTGGCTACACCTTC. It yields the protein CASRYSAGYTF.

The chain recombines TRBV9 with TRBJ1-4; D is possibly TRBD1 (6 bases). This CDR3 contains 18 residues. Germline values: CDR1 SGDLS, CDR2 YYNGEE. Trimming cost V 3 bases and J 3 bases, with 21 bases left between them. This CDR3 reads CASSETGFQGAANEKLFF. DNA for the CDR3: TGTGCCAGCAGCGAGACAGGTTTTCAAGGAGCAGCTAATGAAAAACTGTTTTTT.

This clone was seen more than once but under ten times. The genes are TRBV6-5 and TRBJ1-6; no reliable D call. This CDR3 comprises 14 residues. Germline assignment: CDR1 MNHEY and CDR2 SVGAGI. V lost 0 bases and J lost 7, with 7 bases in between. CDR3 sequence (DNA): TGTGCCAGCAGTTACTCGGGCGTAAATTCACCCCTCCACTTT. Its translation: CASSYSGVNSPLHF.

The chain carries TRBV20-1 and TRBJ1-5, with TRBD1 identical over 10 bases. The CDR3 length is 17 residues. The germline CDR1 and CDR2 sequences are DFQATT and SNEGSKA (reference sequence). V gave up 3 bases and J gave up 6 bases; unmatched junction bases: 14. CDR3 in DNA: TGCAGTGCTAGTATACCCTCCGGGGGACAGGGGTTTCAGCCCCAGCATTTT. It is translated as CSASIPSGGQGFQPQHF.

CDR3 in amino acids: CASSLALAGFYEQYF. In DNA form, the CDR3 reads TGTGCCAGCAGTTTGGCGCTAGCGGGATTCTACGAGCAGTACTTC. The genes are TRBV28 and TRBJ2-7; TRBD2 matches at 9 bases. This CDR3 region has 15 residues. Germline lookup yields CDR1 MDHEN and CDR2 SYDVKM. V shed 3 bases and J 3 bases; nucleotides not matched to a gene: 6. Full variable domain (remainder filled in from reference TRBV28 and TRBJ2-7): DVKVTQSSRYLVKRTGEKVFLECVQDMDHENMFWYRQDPGLGLRLIYFSYDVKMKEKGDIPEGYSVSREKKERFSLILESASTNQTSMYLCASSLALAGFYEQYFGPGTRLTVT.

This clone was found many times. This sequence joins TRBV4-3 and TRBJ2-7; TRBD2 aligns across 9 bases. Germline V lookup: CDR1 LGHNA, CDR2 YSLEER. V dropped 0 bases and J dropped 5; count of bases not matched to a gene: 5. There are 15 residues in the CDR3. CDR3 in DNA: TGCGCCAGCAGCCAAGATAGGACTAGCGCCAACGAGCAGTACTTC. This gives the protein CASSQDRTSANEQYF.

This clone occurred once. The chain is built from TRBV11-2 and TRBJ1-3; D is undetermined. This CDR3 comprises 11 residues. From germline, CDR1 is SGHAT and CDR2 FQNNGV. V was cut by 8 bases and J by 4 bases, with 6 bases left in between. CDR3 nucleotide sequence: TGTGCCAGCCGCGGGGGAAACACCATATATTTT. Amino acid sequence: CASRGGNTIYF.

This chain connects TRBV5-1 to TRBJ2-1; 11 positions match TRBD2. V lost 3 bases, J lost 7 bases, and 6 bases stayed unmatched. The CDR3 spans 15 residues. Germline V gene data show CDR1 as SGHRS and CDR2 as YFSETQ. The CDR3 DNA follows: TGCGCCAGCAGCTCCGGACTAGCGGGCGAGAATGAGCAGTTCTTC. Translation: CASSSGLAGENEQFF.

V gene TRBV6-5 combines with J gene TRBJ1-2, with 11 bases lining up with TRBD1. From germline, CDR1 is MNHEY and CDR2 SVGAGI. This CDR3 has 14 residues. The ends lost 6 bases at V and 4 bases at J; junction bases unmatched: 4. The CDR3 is CASSRDRGSYGYTF. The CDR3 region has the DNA TGTGCCAGCAGCCGGGACAGGGGGAGCTATGGCTACACCTTC.

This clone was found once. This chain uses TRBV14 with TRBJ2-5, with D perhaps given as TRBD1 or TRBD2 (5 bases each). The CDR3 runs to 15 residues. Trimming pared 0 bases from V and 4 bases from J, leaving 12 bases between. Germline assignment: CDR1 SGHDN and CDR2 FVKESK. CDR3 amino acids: CASSQDREGTETQYF. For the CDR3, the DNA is TGTGCCAGCAGCCAAGATCGAGAAGGGACAGAGACCCAGTACTTC.

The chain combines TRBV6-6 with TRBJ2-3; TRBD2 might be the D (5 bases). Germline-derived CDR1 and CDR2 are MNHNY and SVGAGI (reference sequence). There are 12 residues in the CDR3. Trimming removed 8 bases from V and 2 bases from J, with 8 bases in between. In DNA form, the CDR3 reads TGTGCCAGCGAGGGAAACACAGATACGCAGTATTTT. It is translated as CASEGNTDTQYF.

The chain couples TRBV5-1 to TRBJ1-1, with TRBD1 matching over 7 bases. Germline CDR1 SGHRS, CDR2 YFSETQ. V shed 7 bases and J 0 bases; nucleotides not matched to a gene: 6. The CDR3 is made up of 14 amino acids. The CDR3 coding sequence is TGCGCCAGCGGACAGGAACTTATGAACACTGAAGCTTTCTTT. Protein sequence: CASGQELMNTEAFF.

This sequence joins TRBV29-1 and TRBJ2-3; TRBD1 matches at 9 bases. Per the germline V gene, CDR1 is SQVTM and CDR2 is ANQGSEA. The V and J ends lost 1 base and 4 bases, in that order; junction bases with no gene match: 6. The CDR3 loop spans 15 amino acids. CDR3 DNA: TGCAGCGTTGAAGTTAGTGGGACAGGGTCAGATACGCAGTATTTT. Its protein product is CSVEVSGTGSDTQYF.

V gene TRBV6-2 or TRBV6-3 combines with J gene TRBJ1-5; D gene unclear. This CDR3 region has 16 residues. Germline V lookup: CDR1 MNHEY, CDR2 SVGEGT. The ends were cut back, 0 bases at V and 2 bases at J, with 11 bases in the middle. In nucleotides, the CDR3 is TGTGCCAGCAGTTACTCGATTCTGGCGGGCAATCAGCCCCAGCATTTT. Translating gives CASSYSILAGNQPQHF.

CDR3 bases: TGTGCCTCGAACAGGGGGCAGGAGTATGGCTACACCTTC. As protein: CASNRGQEYGYTF. The rearrangement links TRBV30 to TRBJ1-2; 9 nucleotides match TRBD1. The CDR3 is made up of 13 amino acids. The trim removed 7 bases at V and 5 bases at J, leaving 8 bases unmatched. CDR1 is GTSNPN, CDR2 SVGIG, per germline (reference sequence).

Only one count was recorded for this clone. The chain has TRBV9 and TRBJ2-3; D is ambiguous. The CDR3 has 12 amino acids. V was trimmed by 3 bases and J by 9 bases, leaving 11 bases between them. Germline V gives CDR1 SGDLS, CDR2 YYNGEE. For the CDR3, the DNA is TGTGCCAGCAGCGGGTCGGGCGAGACGCAGTATTTT. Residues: CASSGSGETQYF.

The CDR3 DNA follows: TGTGCCAGCAGCCCCGCGGGCTTTAGTGGCTACACCTTC. Translating it yields CASSPAGFSGYTF. The chain carries TRBV11-2 and TRBJ1-2; D is undetermined. The CDR3 length is 13 residues. The V gene lost 5 bases and the J gene lost 7 bases, with 14 bases spanning the gap. Germline loops: CDR1 SGHAT, CDR2 FQNNGV. Drawing the rest from reference TRBV11-2 and TRBJ1-2, the complete variable domain is EAGVAQSPRYKIIEKRQSVAFWCNPISGHATLYWYQQILGQGPKLLIQFQNNGVVDDSQLPKDRFSAERLKGVDSTLKIQPAKLEDSAVYLCASSPAGFSGYTFGSGTRLTVV.

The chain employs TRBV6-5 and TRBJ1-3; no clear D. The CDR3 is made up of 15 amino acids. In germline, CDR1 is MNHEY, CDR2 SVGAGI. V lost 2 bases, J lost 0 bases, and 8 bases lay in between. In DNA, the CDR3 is TGTGCCAGCAGTTACGAACCCTACTCTGGAAACACCATATATTTT. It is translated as CASSYEPYSGNTIYF.

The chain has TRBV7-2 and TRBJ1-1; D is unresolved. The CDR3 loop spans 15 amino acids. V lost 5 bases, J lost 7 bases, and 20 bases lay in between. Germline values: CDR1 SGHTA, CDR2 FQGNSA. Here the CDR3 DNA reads TGTGCCAGCAGCCTAAAAGTCCTCACGGCCGGTGAAGCTTTCTTT. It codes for CASSLKVLTAGEAFF. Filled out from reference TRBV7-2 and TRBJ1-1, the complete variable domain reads GAGVSQSPSNKVTEKGKDVELRCDPISGHTALYWYRQSLGQGLEFLIYFQGNSAPDKSGLPSDRFSAERTGGSVSTLTIQRTQQEDSAVYLCASSLKVLTAGEAFFGQGTRLTVV.

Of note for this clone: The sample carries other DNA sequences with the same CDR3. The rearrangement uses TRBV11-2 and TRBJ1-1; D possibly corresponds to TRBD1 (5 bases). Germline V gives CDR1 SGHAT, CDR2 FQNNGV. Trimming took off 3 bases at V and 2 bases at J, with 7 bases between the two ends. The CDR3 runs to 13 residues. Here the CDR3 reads CASSFRENTEAFF. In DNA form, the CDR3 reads TGTGCCAGCAGCTTCAGGGAAAACACTGAAGCTTTCTTT.

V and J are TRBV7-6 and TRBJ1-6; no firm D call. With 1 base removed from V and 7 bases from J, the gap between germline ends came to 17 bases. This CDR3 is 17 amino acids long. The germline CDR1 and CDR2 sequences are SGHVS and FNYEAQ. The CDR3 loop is CASSLGFKGQRNSPLHF. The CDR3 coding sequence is TGTGCCAGCAGCTTAGGGTTCAAGGGCCAACGGAATTCACCCCTCCACTTT.

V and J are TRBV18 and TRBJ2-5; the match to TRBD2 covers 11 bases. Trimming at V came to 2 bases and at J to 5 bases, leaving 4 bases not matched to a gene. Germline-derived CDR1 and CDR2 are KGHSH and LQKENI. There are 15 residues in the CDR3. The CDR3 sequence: CASSPGLAGGETQYF. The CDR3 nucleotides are TGTGCCAGCTCACCAGGACTAGCGGGCGGGGAGACCCAGTACTTC. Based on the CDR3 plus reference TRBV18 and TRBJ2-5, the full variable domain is NAGVMQNPRHLVRRRGQEARLRCSPMKGHSHVYWYRQLPEEGLKFMVYLQKENIIDESGMPKERFSAEFPKEGPSILRIQQVVRGDSAAYFCASSPGLAGGETQYFGPGTRLLVL.

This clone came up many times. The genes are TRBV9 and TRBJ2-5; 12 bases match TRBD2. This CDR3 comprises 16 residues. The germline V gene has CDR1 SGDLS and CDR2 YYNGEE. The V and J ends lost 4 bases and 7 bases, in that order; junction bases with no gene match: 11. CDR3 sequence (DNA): TGTGCCAGCAGCTCCGGGACTAGCGGGTGGAGCGGGACCCAGTACTTC. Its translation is CASSSGTSGWSGTQYF.

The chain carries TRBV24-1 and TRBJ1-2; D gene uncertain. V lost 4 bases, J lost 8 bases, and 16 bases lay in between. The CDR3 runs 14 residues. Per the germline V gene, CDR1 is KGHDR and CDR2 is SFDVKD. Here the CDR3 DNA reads TGTGCCACCAGTGACTCCGGGAGAACGGGAGGCTACACCTTC. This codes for CATSDSGRTGGYTF.

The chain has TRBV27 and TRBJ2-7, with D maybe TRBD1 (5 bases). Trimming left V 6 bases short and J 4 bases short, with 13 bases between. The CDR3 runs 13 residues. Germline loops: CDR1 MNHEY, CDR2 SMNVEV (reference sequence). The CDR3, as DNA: TGTGCCAGCAGAAAGCAGGGTCGATACGAGCAGTACTTC. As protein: CASRKQGRYEQYF.